These 6 T cell receptor beta chains were sequenced from one sample in a study of cytomegalovirus exposure and HLA in healthy donors. This PCR relied on a set of 60 Vbeta primers and 13 Jbeta primers. Only in-frame clones appear in the TCRdb table, and some are missing; sequencing was by immunoSEQ multiplex PCR. The sample has around 140,000 clones, about 80% seen once. Sequenced input: PBMCs. All receptors derive from a middle-aged woman in good health and CMV-seronegative.

The CDR3 coding sequence is TGTGCCAGCAGCCCGGGGGAGGGCAATCAGCCCCAGCATTTT. Amino acid sequence: CASSPGEGNQPQHF. The chain carries TRBV5-5 and TRBJ1-5; possible D gene TRBD1, 5 bases. V gave up 4 bases and J gave up 2 bases, with 10 bases separating them. This CDR3 spans 14 amino acids. Looked up from germline, CDR1 is SGHKS and CDR2 is YYEKEE (reference sequence). The full variable domain, completed using reference TRBV5-5 and TRBJ1-5, is DAGVTQSPTHLIKTRGQQVTLRCSPISGHKSVSWYQQVLGQGPQFIFQYYEKEERGRGNFPDRFSARQFPNYSSELNVNALLLGDSALYLCASSPGEGNQPQHFGDGTRLSIL.

The rearrangement joins TRBV19 to TRBJ1-1, with 7 bases identical to TRBD1. Germline V gives CDR1 LNHDA, CDR2 SQIVND (reference sequence). This CDR3 has 14 amino acids. Trimming at V came to 7 bases and at J to 2 bases, leaving 7 bases not matched to a gene. CDR3 protein: CASTPGDSNTEAFF. DNA for the CDR3: TGTGCCAGTACCCCGGGGGACAGCAACACTGAAGCTTTCTTT.

V usage is TRBV28 and J usage is TRBJ2-3; tentative D call: TRBD1 (5 bases). The ends were cut back, 2 bases at V and 4 bases at J, with 16 bases in the middle. CDR3 size: 16 residues. Germline V gene sequence: CDR1 MDHEN, CDR2 SYDVKM. CDR3 nucleotides: TGTGCCAGCAGTTTAATGCAGGGTTTGTACGCAGATACGCAGTATTTT. Translated, it gives CASSLMQGLYADTQYF.

V is TRBV5-4 and J is TRBJ2-3; 12 positions match TRBD2. With 4 bases clipped from V and 2 bases from J, the junction kept 8 bases outside the gene matches. There are 17 residues in the CDR3. Per germline, CDR1 SGHNT and CDR2 YYREEE (reference sequence). CDR3 region: CASSPHGTSGPTDTQYF. The CDR3 nucleotides read TGTGCCAGCAGCCCCCACGGGACTAGCGGGCCCACAGATACGCAGTATTTT.

This clone was detected once. The chain is built from TRBV9 and TRBJ2-1; the D is unclear. Per the germline V gene, CDR1 is SGDLS and CDR2 is YYNGEE. The CDR3 spans 14 residues. V was clipped by 2 bases and J by 5 bases, with 11 bases between them. The CDR3 coding sequence is TGTGCCAGCAGCGTCGCAGGAAGAGACAATGAGCAGTTCTTC. Translated, it gives CASSVAGRDNEQFF.

This clone was counted a few times. This sequence joins TRBV7-9 and TRBJ2-3, with 8 bases aligning to TRBD2. CDR3 size: 14 residues. The V gene end was trimmed by 2 bases and the J gene end by 6 bases; junction bases not matched to a gene: 4. CDR1 and CDR2 from the germline V gene are SEHNR and FQNEAQ (reference sequence). In DNA form, the CDR3 reads TGTGCCAGCAGCTTATATACGGGGGGGGATACGCAGTATTTT. Protein: CASSLYTGGDTQYF.